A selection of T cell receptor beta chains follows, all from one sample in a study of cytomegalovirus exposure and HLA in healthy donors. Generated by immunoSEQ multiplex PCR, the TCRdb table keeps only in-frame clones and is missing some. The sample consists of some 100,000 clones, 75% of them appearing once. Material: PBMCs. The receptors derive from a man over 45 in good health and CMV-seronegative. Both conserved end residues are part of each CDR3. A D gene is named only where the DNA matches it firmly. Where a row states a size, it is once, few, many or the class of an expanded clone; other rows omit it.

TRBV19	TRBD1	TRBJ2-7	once	TGTGCCAGTAGTATGAACAGGGGAACCGAGCAGTACTTC	CASSMNRGTEQYF
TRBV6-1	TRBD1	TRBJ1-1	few	TGTGCCAGCAGAGAACCCGGGACAGGGAAAACTGAAGCTTTCTTT	CASREPGTGKTEAFF
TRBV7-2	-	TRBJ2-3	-	TGTGCCAGCAGCCCCTATACTAGCACAGATACGCAGTATTTT	CASSPYTSTDTQYF
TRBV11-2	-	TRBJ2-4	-	TGTGCCAGCAGCTTAGTAAGAGCAAACATTCAGTACTTC	CASSLVRANIQYF
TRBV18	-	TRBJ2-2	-	TGTGCCAGCTCACCCAGGGAAGGGAACACCGGGGAGCTGTTTTTT	CASSPREGNTGELFF
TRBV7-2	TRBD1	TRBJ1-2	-	TGTGCCAGCGCAGGGGGCCGGTATGGCTACACCTTC	CASAGGRYGYTF
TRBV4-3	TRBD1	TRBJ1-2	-	TGCGCCAGCAGCCCAACAGGGGCCCCCTCCAACTATGGCTACACCTTC	CASSPTGAPSNYGYTF
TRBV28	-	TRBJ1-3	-	TGTGCCAGTCAAATCGGGAGCTCTGGAAACACCATATATTTT	CASQIGSSGNTIYF
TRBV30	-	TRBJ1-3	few	TGTGCCTTATATCGAGGGTCCCTGAGCTCTGGAAACACCATATATTTT	CALYRGSLSSGNTIYF
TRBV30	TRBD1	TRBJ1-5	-	TGTGCCTGGAGTTTGGGACAGGGGGCGAAGCCCCAGCATTTT	CAWSLGQGAKPQHF
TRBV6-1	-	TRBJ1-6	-	TGTGCCAGCAGTGAACAGGGTGAGACACCCCTCCACTTT	CASSEQGETPLHF
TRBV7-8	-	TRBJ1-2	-	TGTGCCAGCAGCTTAGTTGACCAGGGGCCCTATGGCTACACCTTC	CASSLVDQGPYGYTF
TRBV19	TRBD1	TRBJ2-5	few	TGTGCCAGTAGTCCCTCGACAGGGGGCGGAGAGACCCAGTACTTC	CASSPSTGGGETQYF
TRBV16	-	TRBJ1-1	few	TGTGCCAGCAGTCCACAGGGCCCGAACACTGAAGCTTTCTTT	CASSPQGPNTEAFF
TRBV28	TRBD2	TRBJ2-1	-	TGTGCCAGATCACTAGCGTCCTACAATGAGCAGTTCTTC	CARSLASYNEQFF
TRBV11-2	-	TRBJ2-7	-	TGTGCCAGCAGCTTAGATCTGGACAATCAGTACTTC	CASSLDLDNQYF
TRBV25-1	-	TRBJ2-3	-	TGTGCCAGCAGTGAACAGGCCTTCACAGATACGCAGTATTTT	CASSEQAFTDTQYF
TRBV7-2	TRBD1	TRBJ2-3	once	TGTGCCAGCCTACAGGGGAACACAGATACGCAGTATTTT	CASLQGNTDTQYF
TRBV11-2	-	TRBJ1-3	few	TGTGCCAGCAGCTTAGAGCCCACGGCGGCCACTGGAAACACCATATATTTT	CASSLEPTAATGNTIYF
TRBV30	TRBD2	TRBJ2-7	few	TGTGCCTGGGGACTAGCGGGAGAGGGTTGGCAGTACTTC	CAWGLAGEGWQYF
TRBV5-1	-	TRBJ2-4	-	TGCGCCAGCAGCTACCTACAGGGAAGCAAAAACATTCAGTACTTC	CASSYLQGSKNIQYF
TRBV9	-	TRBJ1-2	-	TGTGCCAGCAGCGGGAACCGAGACAGGAACTATGGCTACACCTTC	CASSGNRDRNYGYTF
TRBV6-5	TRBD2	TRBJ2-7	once	TGTGCCAGCACTGCGAGCGGGGGAAGTTACGAGCAGTACTTC	CASTASGGSYEQYF
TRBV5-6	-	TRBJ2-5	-	TGTGCCAGCAGCTTGGGCGGCGGCCAAGAGACCCAGTACTTC	CASSLGGGQETQYF
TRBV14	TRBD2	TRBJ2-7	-	TGTGCCAGCAGCCAAGATAGTCTAGCGGGGATCTACGAGCAGTACTTC	CASSQDSLAGIYEQYF
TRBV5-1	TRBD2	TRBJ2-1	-	TGCGCCAGCAGCCTAGGACTAGCGGGGGTCAATGAGCAGTTCTTC	CASSLGLAGVNEQFF